Following are 27 T cell receptor beta chains from one sample sequenced in a study of post-analysis software for immune sequencing data. No antigen has been identified for these receptors. TCR beta cDNA libraries included unique molecular identifiers. One entry per CDR3 protein results from TCRdb running MiXCR on the PCR reads. The data contain roughly 410,000 distinct CDR3 sequences, roughly 35% of them seen just once; the ten biggest clones take up around an eighth. General study results and limits: Patients showed TRBV5-6, TRBV5-1 and TRBV20-1 among four to six TRBV segments more frequent than in controls.

Sequencing was performed on blood. The source of these receptors is a girl aged 10-17 years with multiple sclerosis.

This clonotype was detected ten times or more. J is TRBJ2-5 and V is TRBV20-1; TRBD2 agrees at 9 bases. The CDR3 totals 14 residues. Trimming cost V 5 bases and J 6 bases; bases outside gene matches: 10. The germline gives CDR1 DFQATT, CDR2 SNEGSKA (reference sequence). As DNA, the CDR3 is TGCAGTGCTCCGACGGGACTAGCAAGAAAGACCCAGTACTTC. Amino acids: CSAPTGLARKTQYF.

The V call is TRBV20-1, the J call TRBJ1-4; no clear D gene. V was trimmed by 6 bases and J by 4 bases, leaving 15 bases between them. The germline gives CDR1 DFQATT, CDR2 SNEGSKA (reference sequence). The CDR3 runs to 14 residues. This CDR3 is CSAQGQKINEKLFF. CDR3 bases: TGCAGTGCCCAAGGGCAGAAGATTAATGAAAAACTGTTTTTT.

V gene TRBV6-1 combines with J gene TRBJ2-5, with no clear D. The germline CDR1 and CDR2 sequences are MNHNS and SASEGT. The CDR3 has 13 residues. V lost 2 bases to trimming and J lost 4 bases, with 8 bases between them. CDR3 nucleotides: TGTGCCAGCAGTGAAAACCAGCGAGAGACCCAGTACTTC. This sequence encodes CASSENQRETQYF.

The chain recombines TRBV9 with TRBJ2-5, with 9 bases fitting TRBD2. Germline V gene sequence: CDR1 SGDLS, CDR2 YYNGEE. V shed 0 bases, J shed 4 bases, and the junction held 7 bases outside the gene matches. The CDR3 spans 16 residues. CDR3 sequence: CASSVEAGGPVETQYF. The CDR3 bases are TGTGCCAGCAGCGTAGAGGCGGGGGGGCCGGTAGAGACCCAGTACTTC.

Only a few counts were recorded for this clonotype. The chain links TRBV7-3 to TRBJ2-3, with D possibly being TRBD1 (5 bases). The germline gives CDR1 SGHTA, CDR2 FQGTGA. Trimming shortened V by 2 bases and J by 2 bases, and 14 bases separated the two germline ends. The CDR3 has 16 amino acids. The CDR3 loop reads CASSLGADRYTDTQYF. CDR3 bases: TGTGCCAGCAGCTTAGGGGCTGACAGATACACAGATACGCAGTATTTT.

This clonotype was detected only a few times. The V gene is TRBV10-3, the J gene TRBJ2-1, with D maybe TRBD2 (5 bases). Trimming removed 4 bases from V and 0 bases from J, with 16 bases in between. CDR1 ENHRY and CDR2 SYGVKD come from the germline V gene. CDR3 size: 17 residues. The CDR3 spells CAISGLGAQDSYNEQFF. The CDR3 DNA reads TGTGCCATCAGTGGGCTGGGAGCCCAAGACTCCTACAATGAGCAGTTCTTC.

The chain couples TRBV7-6 to TRBJ2-5; a possible D gene is TRBD2 (6 bases). This CDR3 is 15 amino acids long. Trimming removed 0 bases at V and 4 bases at J, with 12 bases between. The germline V gene has CDR1 SGHVS and CDR2 FNYEAQ. CDR3 sequence (DNA): TGTGCCAGCAGCTTAGCGGCTGTGGGAGGAGAGACCCAGTACTTC. It specifies CASSLAAVGGETQYF.

The V and J genes are TRBV5-1 and TRBJ2-1, with unresolved D. Germline CDR1 reads SGHRS; CDR2 reads YFSETQ. The ends were cut back, 0 bases at V and 0 bases at J, with 10 bases in the middle. The CDR3 runs to 16 residues. This chain's CDR3 is CASSLAWASSYNEQFF. Here the CDR3 DNA reads TGCGCCAGCAGCTTGGCCTGGGCTAGCTCCTACAATGAGCAGTTCTTC. Supplemented by reference TRBV5-1 and TRBJ2-1, the full variable domain reads KAGVTQTPRYLIKTRGQQVTLSCSPISGHRSVSWYQQTPGQGLQFLFEYFSETQRNKGNFPGRFSGRQFSNSRSEMNVSTLELGDSALYLCASSLAWASSYNEQFFGPGTRLTVL.

This rearrangement joins TRBV4-1 to TRBJ2-7; D remains ambiguous. The V end was cut by 1 base, the J end by 4 bases, with 14 bases between. This CDR3 spans 15 amino acids. CDR1 is MGHRA, CDR2 YSYEKL, per germline. The DNA for the CDR3 is TGCGCCAGCAGCCAAGCAGACGCGGACCTTTACGAGCAGTACTTC. It is translated as CASSQADADLYEQYF.

This chain links TRBV20-1 with TRBJ1-1, with unresolved D. The germline V and J ends were trimmed by 5 bases and 8 bases, with 12 bases remaining between them. Germline V gene sequence: CDR1 DFQATT, CDR2 SNEGSKA (reference sequence). This CDR3 spans 11 amino acids. CDR3 DNA: TGCAGTGCTCGGGGAGGCTTAGAAGCTTTCTTT. Translating gives CSARGGLEAFF.

This clonotype was counted only a few times. The chain links TRBV7-2 to TRBJ2-3, with 9 bases fitting TRBD1. Germline lookup yields CDR1 SGHTA and CDR2 FQGNSA. CDR3 length equals 15 residues. J was trimmed by 2 bases and V by 5 bases; bases with no gene match: 5. The CDR3 reads CASSPWTGVTDTQYF. The CDR3 DNA reads TGTGCCAGCAGCCCCTGGACAGGGGTCACAGATACGCAGTATTTT.

V is TRBV29-1 and J is TRBJ2-7, with TRBD1 identical over 10 bases. Trimming at V came to 7 bases and at J to 2 bases, leaving 8 bases not matched to a gene. Germline V gene lookup returns CDR1 SQVTM and CDR2 ANQGSEA. The length of the CDR3 is 14 residues. CDR3 sequence reads: CSAAGTGDPYEQYF. In DNA, the CDR3 is TGCAGCGCAGCCGGGACAGGGGACCCCTACGAGCAGTACTTC.

The chain couples TRBV7-2 to TRBJ2-5; the match to TRBD1 covers 7 bases. The J segment lost 4 bases and the V segment lost 5 bases, leaving 7 bases of the junction unmatched. CDR3 length: 14 residues. The V gene's germline CDR1 is SGHTA and CDR2 FQGNSA. The CDR3 region is CASSDTGARETQYF. The CDR3 coding sequence is TGTGCCAGCAGCGATACAGGGGCGCGAGAGACCCAGTACTTC. Full variable domain (missing parts from reference TRBV7-2 and TRBJ2-5): GAGVSQSPSNKVTEKGKDVELRCDPISGHTALYWYRQSLGQGLEFLIYFQGNSAPDKSGLPSDRFSAERTGGSVSTLTIQRTQQEDSAVYLCASSDTGARETQYFGPGTRLLVL.

V is TRBV12-3 or TRBV12-4 and J is TRBJ1-1; TRBD1 matches at 7 bases. V trimming: 7 bases; J trimming: 0 bases; junction bases outside the gene matches: 8. This CDR3 region has 15 residues. CDR3 residues: CASTRWGQLNTEAFF. The CDR3 nucleotides are TGTGCCAGCACTCGCTGGGGACAGTTGAACACTGAAGCTTTCTTT.

This clonotype showed up just a few times. The CDR3 here is CASSRRLAGRADTQYF. DNA for the CDR3: TGCGCCAGCAGCCGGCGACTAGCGGGGAGGGCAGATACGCAGTATTTT. The chain is built from TRBV5-1 and TRBJ2-3; 11 nucleotides line up with TRBD2. Germline values: CDR1 SGHRS, CDR2 YFSETQ. This CDR3 comprises 16 residues. Trimming cost V 4 bases and J 4 bases; bases outside gene matches: 8.

The chain is built from TRBV6-2 or TRBV6-3 and TRBJ1-1, with D unclear. The CDR3 consists of 13 residues. In germline, CDR1 is MNHEY, CDR2 SVGEGT. Trimming took 0 bases from V and 10 from J, leaving 12 bases between them. CDR3 loop: CASSYSTPGGAFF. The CDR3 nucleotides are TGTGCCAGCAGTTACTCGACCCCGGGTGGAGCTTTCTTT.

This chain joins TRBV3-1 and TRBJ1-1; 11 nucleotides match TRBD1. J was trimmed by 1 base and V by 4 bases; bases with no gene match: 8. Germline CDR1 reads LGHDT; CDR2 reads YNNKEL (reference sequence). The CDR3 totals 17 residues. The CDR3: CASSPRDRGIWNTEAFF. For the CDR3, the DNA is TGTGCCAGCAGCCCCAGGGACAGGGGGATTTGGAACACTGAAGCTTTCTTT.

This clonotype was counted between two and nine times. The rearrangement uses TRBV14 and TRBJ2-4; 8 positions match TRBD1. The J call may be faulty, since TRBJ2-7 better matches the DNA end. This CDR3 contains 15 residues. Germline V lookup: CDR1 SGHDN, CDR2 FVKESK. The CDR3 spells CASSRQGSSLYEQYF. CDR3 nucleotides: TGTGCCAGCAGTAGACAGGGGTCTAGCCTCTACGAGCAGTACTTC.

The genes are TRBV29-1 and TRBJ2-1, with TRBD1 matching 9 bases. The trim removed 6 bases at V and 4 bases at J, leaving 10 bases unmatched. CDR1 and CDR2 from the germline V gene are SQVTM and ANQGSEA. The CDR3 totals 15 residues. The CDR3 reads CSVSTGTGKYNEQFF. The CDR3 region has the DNA TGCAGCGTCTCTACCGGGACAGGGAAGTACAATGAGCAGTTCTTC.

The rearrangement uses TRBV7-9 and TRBJ2-3, with D possibly matching TRBD1 (6 bases). The CDR3 runs to 12 residues. Looked up from germline, CDR1 is SEHNR and CDR2 is FQNEAQ (reference sequence). V was shortened by 5 bases and J by 6 bases, with 9 bases between the two germline ends. CDR3 bases: TGTGCCAGCAGCCAGCAGGGGGATACGCAGTATTTT. Protein: CASSQQGDTQYF. Full variable domain (rest looked up from reference TRBV7-9 and TRBJ2-3): DTGVSQNPRHKITKRGQNVTFRCDPISEHNRLYWYRQTLGQGPEFLTYFQNEAQLEKSRLLSDRFSAERPKGSFSTLEIQRTEQGDSAMYLCASSQQGDTQYFGPGTRLTVL.

The V call is TRBV3-1, the J call TRBJ2-3; 11 bases match TRBD1. The CDR3 is made up of 17 amino acids. Germline trimming cut 4 bases from V and 4 bases from J; bases unmatched to any gene: 10. Per germline, CDR1 LGHDT and CDR2 YNNKEL (reference sequence). CDR3 in DNA: TGTGCCAGCAGCCCGGAACCGGGACAGGGGGTTCCAGATACGCAGTATTTT. It codes for CASSPEPGQGVPDTQYF.

The gene calls are TRBV7-9 and TRBJ2-1; D is possibly TRBD1 (5 bases). Trimming took off 7 bases at V and 0 bases at J, with 10 bases between the two ends. The germline V gene encodes CDR1 SEHNR and CDR2 FQNEAQ (reference sequence). The CDR3 runs 14 residues. CDR3 sequence (DNA): TGTGCCAGCAAAGCAGGGATCTCCTACAATGAGCAGTTCTTC. Translated: CASKAGISYNEQFF.

The chain couples TRBV5-6 to TRBJ2-5; TRBD1 matches at 9 bases. J gave up 5 bases and V 3 bases, and 8 bases lay outside the gene matches. CDR1 is SGHDT and CDR2 is YYEEEE in the germline V gene. This CDR3 has 15 residues. CDR3 sequence reads: CASSWGDREEETQYF. For the CDR3, the DNA is TGTGCCAGCAGCTGGGGGGACAGGGAAGAGGAGACCCAGTACTTC.

This rearrangement joins TRBV12-3 or TRBV12-4 to TRBJ2-7, with TRBD1 matching over 8 bases. The end of the DNA fits TRBJ2-5 better, so the J call may be wrong. This CDR3 contains 15 residues. CDR3 nucleotides: TGTGCCAGCAGTTATCTCGGACAGGGCGGTGAGACCCAGTACTTC. This gives the protein CASSYLGQGGETQYF.

This clonotype was counted once. This chain connects TRBV4-2 to TRBJ2-1; 9 bases are shared with TRBD2. The V gene's germline CDR1 is LGHNA and CDR2 YNFKEQ. The CDR3 is made up of 17 amino acids. With V trimmed by 0 bases and J by 5 bases, 8 bases remained unmatched. CDR3 nucleotides: TGTGCCAGCAGCCAAGATACGGCTAGCGGGGCCCACAATGAGCAGTTCTTC. Translating it yields CASSQDTASGAHNEQFF.

This clonotype was seen repeatedly, ten times or more. This chain joins TRBV27 and TRBJ2-7, with 9 bases identical to TRBD2. Germline loops: CDR1 MNHEY, CDR2 SMNVEV (reference sequence). This CDR3 spans 16 amino acids. After removal of 2 bases from V and 1 base from J, the junction contained 6 bases not matched to a gene. The CDR3 sequence is CASSLRSGGLSYEQYF. The CDR3 DNA reads as TGTGCCAGCAGTTTACGAAGCGGGGGGCTTTCCTACGAGCAGTACTTC.

This chain connects TRBV6-5 to TRBJ2-7; 7 bases fit TRBD2. Trimming at V came to 7 bases and at J to 4 bases, leaving 4 bases not matched to a gene. The CDR3 has 12 residues. Per the germline V gene, CDR1 is MNHEY and CDR2 is SVGAGI. The CDR3 is CASMGGRYEQYF. DNA for the CDR3: TGTGCCAGCATGGGGGGGAGGTACGAGCAGTACTTC.